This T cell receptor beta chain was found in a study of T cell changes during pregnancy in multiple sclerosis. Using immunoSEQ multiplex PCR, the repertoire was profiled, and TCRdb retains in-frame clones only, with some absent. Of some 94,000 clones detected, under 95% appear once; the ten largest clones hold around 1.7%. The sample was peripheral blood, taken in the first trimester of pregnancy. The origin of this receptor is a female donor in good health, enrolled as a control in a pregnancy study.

CDR3 DNA: TGCGCCACCAATAGCGGGGGGGCCGGGGAGACCCAGTACTTC. Encoded protein: CATNSGGAGETQYF. The V and J genes are TRBV10-2 and TRBJ2-5; 11 bases are a match to TRBD2. The CDR3 is 14 amino acids. The germline V gene has CDR1 WSHSY and CDR2 SAAADI. V was clipped by 10 bases and J by 5 bases; unmatched bases: 9.